Following are 26 T cell receptor beta chains from one sample sequenced in a study of early T cells in non-severe SARS-CoV-2 infection. TCRdb redid the calling of the 5' RACE reads with MiXCR, one entry per CDR3 protein. The table records about 77,000 distinct CDR3 sequences, 5% of them present only once. Sequences were derived from whole blood, sampled at baseline. These receptors were obtained from an adult who was a healthcare worker with PCR-confirmed SARS-CoV-2 infection or an uninfected control (not recorded which).

Only a few counts were recorded for this clonotype. DNA of the CDR3: TGCAGTGCTCTGGACAATTTTGAGCAGTTCTTC. Its translation: CSALDNFEQFF. The gene calls are TRBV20-1 and TRBJ2-1, with D tentatively TRBD1 (5 bases). This CDR3 comprises 11 residues. The V gene lost 5 bases and the J gene lost 9 bases, with 11 bases spanning the gap. Germline V lookup: CDR1 DFQATT, CDR2 SNEGSKA (reference sequence).

This clonotype was counted at least ten times. The chain links TRBV12-3 or TRBV12-4 to TRBJ2-2, with D perhaps matching TRBD1 (5 bases). Trimming removed 7 bases at V and 4 bases at J, with 16 bases between. The CDR3 is 15 residues long. In nucleotides, the CDR3 is TGTGCCAGCATCCTCGGGTCAGGGCGCACCGGGGAGCTGTTTTTT. Protein sequence: CASILGSGRTGELFF.

This clonotype was picked up many times. This rearrangement joins TRBV28 to TRBJ2-7; no firm D call. There are 11 residues in the CDR3. Germline V gene lookup returns CDR1 MDHEN and CDR2 SYDVKM. Trimming left V 2 bases short and J 6 bases short, with 5 bases between. The CDR3 DNA follows: TGTGCCAGCAGTTTAAGCTTCGAGCAGTACTTC. The encoded protein is CASSLSFEQYF.

This clonotype was detected only a few times. The V and J genes are TRBV11-2 and TRBJ2-3; 10 bases are a match to TRBD2. This CDR3 contains 17 residues. Germline CDR1 is SGHAT and CDR2 is FQNNGV. Trimming took 3 bases from V and 1 from J; bases not matched to a gene: 7. Here the CDR3 reads CASSFALLAGGTDTQYF. The CDR3 coding sequence is TGTGCCAGCAGCTTCGCCCTTCTAGCGGGAGGCACAGATACGCAGTATTTT.

The chain is built from TRBV30 and TRBJ2-3; perhaps TRBD2 as D (5 bases). CDR3 length: 14 residues. CDR1 and CDR2 (germline): GTSNPN, SVGIG (reference sequence). Trimming took off 6 bases at V and 0 bases at J, with 13 bases between the two ends. The chain's CDR3 is CACSKERSTDTQYF. The CDR3 DNA follows: TGTGCCTGCAGTAAGGAGCGGAGCACAGATACGCAGTATTTT. Using reference TRBV30 and TRBJ2-3 for the parts outside the CDR3, the full variable domain is SQTIHQWPATLVQPVGSPLSLECTVEGTSNPNLYWYRQAAGRGLQLLFYSVGIGQISSEVPQNLSASRPQDRQFILSSKKLLLSDSGFYLCACSKERSTDTQYFGPGTRLTVL.

In this sample, this clonotype turned up a few times. The gene calls are TRBV5-4 and TRBJ2-3; weak D call: TRBD1 (5 bases). Trimming cost V 1 base and J 6 bases, with 12 bases left between them. Germline V gene lookup returns CDR1 SGHNT and CDR2 YYREEE (reference sequence). The CDR3 covers 14 residues. Written as DNA, the CDR3 is TGTGCCAGCAGCTTGAGCAGTCAGGGTGATACGCAGTATTTT. Protein sequence: CASSLSSQGDTQYF.

This chain joins TRBV30 and TRBJ1-5; D uncertain. CDR3 length equals 14 residues. V dropped 0 bases and J dropped 5 bases, with 11 bases sitting between them. CDR1 and CDR2 (germline): GTSNPN, SVGIG (reference sequence). This CDR3 is CAWSVRAGYQPQHF. CDR3 nucleotides: TGTGCCTGGAGTGTTAGGGCCGGTTATCAGCCCCAGCATTTT.

This clonotype was seen repeatedly, ten times or more. This chain connects TRBV6-1 to TRBJ2-7; D perhaps matches TRBD2 (5 bases). With 7 bases removed from V and 3 bases from J, the gap between germline ends came to 16 bases. The CDR3 extends over 14 amino acids. In germline, CDR1 is MNHNS, CDR2 SASEGT. The CDR3 is CASTITEGGYEQYF. The CDR3 DNA sequence: TGTGCCAGCACCATCACCGAGGGCGGCTACGAGCAGTACTTC.

Ten or more counts support this clonotype. The rearrangement links TRBV5-1 to TRBJ1-5; 7 nucleotides align to TRBD1. Germline trimming cut 4 bases from V and 4 bases from J; bases unmatched to any gene: 5. Germline values: CDR1 SGHRS, CDR2 YFSETQ. This CDR3 contains 14 residues. DNA of the CDR3: TGCGCCAGCAGCCGACAGGGAGGGAATCAGCCCCAGCATTTT. The encoded protein is CASSRQGGNQPQHF.

The J gene is TRBJ2-5, the V gene TRBV7-9; 10 bases are a match to TRBD2. V trimming: 5 bases; J trimming: 5 bases; junction bases outside the gene matches: 5. The length of the CDR3 is 14 residues. The V gene's germline CDR1 is SEHNR and CDR2 FQNEAQ (reference sequence). The CDR3 DNA follows: TGTGCCAGCAGCCCGGGACTAGCGCTGGAGACCCAGTACTTC. This sequence encodes CASSPGLALETQYF.

This clonotype was seen at least ten times. The chain links TRBV20-1 to TRBJ1-1, with unresolved D. V was pared by 6 bases and J by 3 bases, with 8 bases between. CDR3 length equals 11 residues. Germline V gene lookup returns CDR1 DFQATT and CDR2 SNEGSKA (reference sequence). CDR3 bases: TGCAGTGCGGAACACTACACTGAAGCTTTCTTT. Protein: CSAEHYTEAFF.

The chain is built from TRBV5-1 and TRBJ2-1, with 12 bases aligning to TRBD2. CDR1 is SGHRS and CDR2 is YFSETQ in the germline V gene. Trimming cost V 4 bases and J 1 base; bases outside gene matches: 12. The CDR3 covers 19 residues. The CDR3 spells CASSRLAGDQGGSYNEQFF. The CDR3 nucleotides are TGCGCCAGCAGCAGACTAGCGGGAGACCAGGGTGGGTCCTACAATGAGCAGTTCTTC.

This clonotype has at least ten counts. The chain is built from TRBV20-1 and TRBJ2-7; 10 bases agree with TRBD2. The V gene end was trimmed by 0 bases and the J gene end by 4 bases; junction bases not matched to a gene: 6. This CDR3 is 15 amino acids long. Germline V gene data show CDR1 as DFQATT and CDR2 as SNEGSKA (reference sequence). CDR3 region: CSARDRLAGGYEQYF. The CDR3 DNA follows: TGCAGTGCTAGAGATCGATTAGCGGGAGGTTACGAGCAGTACTTC.

This clonotype was counted at least ten times. The rearrangement uses TRBV7-9 and TRBJ1-2, with a weak D call TRBD1 (5 bases). The V gene lost 2 bases and the J gene lost 1 base, with 11 bases spanning the gap. Germline lookup yields CDR1 SEHNR and CDR2 FQNEAQ (reference sequence). There are 15 residues in the CDR3. Written as DNA, the CDR3 is TGTGCCAGCAGCTTATCACAGGATAATAACTATGGCTACACCTTC. Protein sequence: CASSLSQDNNYGYTF.

In this sample, this clonotype turned up many times. DNA for the CDR3: TGTGCCAGCAGCTTGTCGCAGCGGGGGAACACTGAAGCTTTCTTT. This codes for CASSLSQRGNTEAFF. The chain is built from TRBV5-4 and TRBJ1-1; unclear D gene. V was shortened by 1 base and J by 1 base, with 11 bases between the two germline ends. Germline V gene data show CDR1 as SGHNT and CDR2 as YYREEE (reference sequence). The CDR3 sequence is 15 residues long.

This clonotype was observed many times. The V call is TRBV7-8, the J call TRBJ1-4; D gene ambiguous. V was clipped by 5 bases and J by 5 bases, with 6 bases between them. Germline values: CDR1 SGHVS, CDR2 FQNEAQ. The CDR3 has 12 amino acids. The CDR3, as DNA: TGTGCCAGCAGCCTACTGAATGAAAAACTGTTTTTT. It specifies CASSLLNEKLFF.

This clonotype was seen a few times. The V call is TRBV6-5, the J call TRBJ2-7, with no clear D. The germline V gene has CDR1 MNHEY and CDR2 SVGAGI. The CDR3 totals 16 residues. Deletions cut 0 bases from V and 0 bases from J, with 12 bases between. The CDR3 loop reads CASSYSMALSSYEQYF. Here the CDR3 DNA reads TGTGCCAGCAGTTACTCGATGGCTCTGAGCTCCTACGAGCAGTACTTC.

This clonotype has a count of ten or more. The chain's CDR3 is CATSETDTQYF. CDR3 nucleotides: TGTGCCACCAGCGAGACAGATACGCAGTATTTT. The chain links TRBV15 to TRBJ2-3; D remains ambiguous. V was clipped by 5 bases and J by 3 bases, with 3 bases between them. Germline V CDR1 and CDR2: LNHNV, YYDKDF (reference sequence). The CDR3 has 11 amino acids.

This clonotype has ten or more counts. The chain joins TRBV20-1 to TRBJ2-3; D is perhaps TRBD2 (6 bases). The CDR3 totals 13 residues. The V gene's germline CDR1 is DFQATT and CDR2 SNEGSKA (reference sequence). Between the trimmed V and J ends, which lost 5 bases and 4 bases, there was a span of 13 bases. CDR3 loop: CSAPGTPSDTQYF. CDR3 DNA sequence: TGCAGTGCTCCCGGGACTCCATCAGATACGCAGTATTTT.

Turning to this clonotype: An end of the junction differs from the germline gene, which may be a read error. The chain couples TRBV14 to TRBJ2-1, with TRBD2 matching 7 bases. CDR3 length equals 14 residues. CDR1 and CDR2 from the germline V gene are SGHDN and FVKESK. Here the CDR3 reads CVSSQWPSGSEQFF. The CDR3 nucleotides read TGTGTCAGCAGCCAATGGCCTAGCGGCAGTGAGCAGTTCTTC.

This clonotype was detected ten times or more. V and J are TRBV6-1 and TRBJ2-1; D is tentatively TRBD1 or TRBD2 (5 bases each). Germline V gene sequence: CDR1 MNHNS, CDR2 SASEGT. The CDR3 is 15 residues long. V shed 5 bases and J shed 3 bases, with 14 bases lying between them. The CDR3 coding sequence is TGTGCCAGCAGTCCCAGAGTGGGACGCTACAATGAGCAGTTCTTC. It encodes CASSPRVGRYNEQFF.

This clonotype was counted many times. CDR3 protein: CASRLYSNQPQHF. The CDR3 nucleotides are TGTGCCAGTAGATTATATAGCAATCAGCCCCAGCATTTT. The chain is built from TRBV19 and TRBJ1-5; D unclear. Between the trimmed V and J ends, which lost 6 bases and 0 bases, there was a span of 6 bases. Germline lookup yields CDR1 LNHDA and CDR2 SQIVND (reference sequence). CDR3 length equals 13 residues. The full variable domain, completed using reference TRBV19 and TRBJ1-5, is DGGITQSPKYLFRKEGQNVTLSCEQNLNHDAMYWYRQDPGQGLRLIYYSQIVNDFQKGDIAEGYSVSREKKESFPLTVTSAQKNPTAFYLCASRLYSNQPQHFGDGTRLSIL.

This clonotype has a handful of counts. This chain joins TRBV25-1 and TRBJ2-2; 12 bases line up with TRBD2. Trimming at V came to 0 bases and at J to 7 bases, leaving 6 bases not matched to a gene. The CDR3 spans 17 residues. Germline-derived CDR1 and CDR2 are MGHDK and SYGVNS. The CDR3 bases are TGTGCCAGCAGTGAATACGGCCTAGCGGGAGGGTTCGGGGAGCTGTTTTTT. Its translation is CASSEYGLAGGFGELFF.

Ten or more counts support this clonotype. This chain uses TRBV20-1 with TRBJ2-7; 9 bases align to TRBD1. The CDR3 runs to 14 residues. V dropped 5 bases and J dropped 5; count of bases not matched to a gene: 10. Germline V gene sequence: CDR1 DFQATT, CDR2 SNEGSKA (reference sequence). In nucleotides, the CDR3 is TGCAGTGCTCTGCGCCCGGGACAGGGTAACGAGCAGTACTTC. Its protein product is CSALRPGQGNEQYF.

This clonotype showed up many times. The rearrangement joins TRBV7-9 to TRBJ2-3; no reliable D call. Germline V gene sequence: CDR1 SEHNR, CDR2 FQNEAQ (reference sequence). The CDR3 consists of 14 residues. V dropped 5 bases and J dropped 0 bases, with 9 bases sitting between them. The CDR3 here is CASSLGPSTDTQYF. In DNA form, the CDR3 reads TGTGCCAGCAGCCTTGGGCCAAGCACAGATACGCAGTATTTT.

This clonotype was observed many times. The chain carries TRBV30 and TRBJ2-7; no clear D. The CDR3 has 15 residues. CDR1 GTSNPN and CDR2 SVGIG come from the germline V gene (reference sequence). V was clipped by 0 bases and J by 4 bases, with 16 bases between them. The CDR3 here is CAWSVAAELPYEQYF. For the CDR3, the DNA is TGTGCCTGGAGTGTGGCGGCAGAGCTACCTTACGAGCAGTACTTC.